The 9 T cell receptor beta chains listed next were all sequenced from one sample in a study of blood T cell repertoires in COVID-19. Data came from immunoSEQ multiplex PCR; TCRdb stores just in-frame clones and leaves some out. The repertoire includes around 220,000 clones, roughly 82% of them detected once, and under 5.5% sits in the top ten. The specimen was peripheral blood. The receptors stem from a woman over 75 with active or convalescent COVID-19.

The chain employs TRBV28 and TRBJ2-7; 8 bases align to TRBD2. The CDR3 is made up of 16 amino acids. Germline V gene lookup returns CDR1 MDHEN and CDR2 SYDVKM. After removal of 5 bases from V and 4 bases from J, the junction contained 13 bases not matched to a gene. Written as DNA, the CDR3 is TGTGCCAGCAGTAGCTCCACTAGCGGAACATTATACGAGCAGTACTTC. Translating gives CASSSSTSGTLYEQYF.

This chain joins TRBV19 and TRBJ2-1, with TRBD2 matching 9 bases. V trimming: 4 bases; J trimming: 2 bases; junction bases outside the gene matches: 3. The CDR3 sequence is 15 residues long. Germline V gene sequence: CDR1 LNHDA, CDR2 SQIVND (reference sequence). The CDR3 loop reads CASSTRTSAYNEQFF. The CDR3 region has the DNA TGTGCCAGTAGTACCCGGACTAGCGCCTACAATGAGCAGTTCTTC.

The chain employs TRBV7-9 and TRBJ2-3; D is possibly TRBD2 (5 bases). The V gene's germline CDR1 is SEHNR and CDR2 FQNEAQ (reference sequence). The CDR3 covers 17 residues. Trimming pared 4 bases from V and 2 bases from J, leaving 19 bases between. CDR3 sequence reads: CASSSRRASSATDTQYF. Here the CDR3 DNA reads TGTGCCAGCAGCTCCCGCCGAGCTAGCTCCGCCACAGATACGCAGTATTTT.

This sequence joins TRBV6-5 and TRBJ2-4, with 7 bases that match TRBD2. V was pared by 10 bases and J by 3 bases, with 9 bases of the junction left unmatched. Germline CDR1 reads MNHEY; CDR2 reads SVGAGI. This CDR3 has 14 residues. CDR3 amino acids: CATTGGGLKNIQYF. In nucleotides, the CDR3 is TGTGCCACCACCGGCGGGGGTCTCAAAAACATTCAGTACTTC.

As regards this clone: The conserved closing phenylalanine or tryptophan is absent in this CDR3, likely reflecting a read error. The limits of the CDR3 on the DNA are not certain, so only TCRdb's listed CDR3 is given. The chain has TRBV6-1 and TRBJ1-6. Germline CDR1 reads MNHNS; CDR2 reads SASEGT. The length of the CDR3 is 10 amino acids, counting both ends. CDR3: CASSEERVFL.

This chain connects TRBV27 to TRBJ2-2, with 12 bases aligning to TRBD2. The CDR3 has 16 amino acids. V shed 7 bases, J shed 2 bases, and the junction held 5 bases outside the gene matches. Germline CDR1 MNHEY, CDR2 SMNVEV (reference sequence). CDR3 loop: CASISSGGDNTGELFF. The DNA for the CDR3 is TGTGCCAGCATATCTAGCGGGGGGGACAACACCGGGGAGCTGTTTTTT.

The rearrangement joins TRBV18 to TRBJ2-3, with 7 bases lining up with TRBD1. CDR3 size: 15 residues. After removal of 4 bases from V and 3 bases from J, the junction contained 7 bases not matched to a gene. Per the germline V gene, CDR1 is KGHSH and CDR2 is LQKENI. The CDR3 here is CASSLNLQGTDTQYF. Written as DNA, the CDR3 is TGTGCCAGCTCACTAAACCTACAGGGGACAGATACGCAGTATTTT.

This chain uses TRBV5-6 with TRBJ1-2, with TRBD1 matching 10 bases. V lost 1 base and J lost 7; bases outside the gene matches: 7. The CDR3 extends over 15 amino acids. Germline CDR1 and CDR2: SGHDT and YYEEEE. The CDR3 loop reads CASSLNLDRGSGYTF. The DNA of the CDR3 is TGTGCCAGCAGCTTGAACCTGGACAGGGGGAGTGGCTACACCTTC.

The chain joins TRBV19 to TRBJ1-1; no firm D call. Germline CDR1 reads LNHDA; CDR2 reads SQIVND (reference sequence). V was clipped by 3 bases and J by 2 bases, with 10 bases between them. The CDR3 covers 14 residues. CDR3 in amino acids: CASSIRRDNTEAFF. The CDR3 coding sequence is TGTGCCAGTAGTATCCGCCGGGATAACACTGAAGCTTTCTTT.